This T cell receptor beta chain was captured in a study of blood T cell repertoires in COVID-19. Individuals aged roughly 18 to 90 years were recruited from roughly 23 US areas. Each participant's cohort was designated according to participant-reported clinical history. People in the exposed group encountered a COVID-19 case within 2 weeks before entering the study. In the source study's methods: It was from reference gene primer amplification that nucleated cell counts were estimated. Clones were sequenced by immunoSEQ multiplex PCR, and TCRdb holds only the in-frame ones, with some missing. That table supplies the V and J calls and clone size; D and trimming were determined from the DNA. The sample lists about 370,000 clones, roughly 90% seen once, with about 0.86% in the top ten. V shed 8 bases and J shed 1 base, with 14 bases lying between them. Germline values: CDR1 LNHDA, CDR2 SQIVND (reference sequence). The CDR3 is made up of 14 amino acids.

The sequenced material came from PBMCs or T cells enriched from blood (not recorded which). The chain combines TRBV19 with TRBJ2-5; possibly TRBD1 for D (5 bases). The TCR comes from a woman between 35 and 50 years old who had been exposed to COVID-19. The CDR3 loop reads CASATGAGQETQYF. Here the CDR3 DNA reads TGTGCCAGTGCGACTGGGGCAGGCCAAGAGACCCAGTACTTC.